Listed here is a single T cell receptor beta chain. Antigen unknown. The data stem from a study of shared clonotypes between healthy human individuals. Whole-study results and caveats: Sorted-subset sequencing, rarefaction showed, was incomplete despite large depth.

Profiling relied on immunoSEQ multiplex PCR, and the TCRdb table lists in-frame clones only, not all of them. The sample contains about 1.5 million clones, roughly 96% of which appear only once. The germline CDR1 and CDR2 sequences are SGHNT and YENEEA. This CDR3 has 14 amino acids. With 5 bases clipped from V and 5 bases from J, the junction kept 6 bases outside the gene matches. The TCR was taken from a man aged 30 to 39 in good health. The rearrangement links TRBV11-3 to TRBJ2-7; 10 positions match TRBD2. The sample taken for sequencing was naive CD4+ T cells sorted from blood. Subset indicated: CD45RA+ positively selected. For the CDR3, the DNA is TGTGCCAGCAGCCTTCTAGCGGGAGATAACGAGCAGTACTTC. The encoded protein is CASSLLAGDNEQYF.